One T cell receptor (beta chain) is described in this entry. Its antigen is undetermined. The junction does not match germline at one end; this may be a read error. These data are taken from a study of Tregs in tolerant kidney transplant recipients. Findings and limits, study-wide: No direct test of biological reproducibility was done here. Tregs expanded with activated donor B cells seemed most donor-specific.

Germline V gene data show CDR1 as PRHDT and CDR2 as FYEKMQ (reference sequence). This CDR3 is 14 amino acids long. Here immunoSEQ multiplex PCR was the method, and the copy in TCRdb shows in-frame clones only, minus some. The table lists 200,000 to 300,000 clones, approximately 83% of them singletons. Sequencing was done on a sample of CD4+ T cells from blood. This TCR was sampled from a human donor in good health. V usage is TRBV13 and J usage is TRBJ1-3, with D perhaps matching TRBD1 (5 bases). The CDR3 nucleotides are TGTGCCAGCAGGTTAGGGGCTTCTGGAAACACCATATATTTT. Its protein is CASRLGASGNTIYF. Variable domain in full (rest from reference TRBV13 and TRBJ1-3): AAGVIQSPRHLIKEKRETATLKCYPIPRHDTVYWYQQGPGQDPQFLISFYEKMQSDKGSIPDRFSAQQFSDYHSELNMSSLELGDSALYFCASRLGASGNTIYFGEGSWLTVV.